The clone carrying this T cell receptor (beta chain) was counted only a few times. This sample was taken from a study of blood T cell repertoires in COVID-19. In the study overall: Nucleic acid was either cDNA or gDNA, and it came from T cells, B-cell-depleted T cells, or PBMCs.

Original data processing: Researchers report that nucleated cell counts were estimated from reference gene primer amplification. Only in-frame clones appear in the TCRdb table, and some are missing; sequencing was by immunoSEQ multiplex PCR. The D gene and trimming were derived from the DNA, and the V and J assignments and clone size from that table. The sample carries about 130,000 clones, approximately 74% recorded once. The CDR3 covers 14 residues. Germline CDR1 is ENHRY and CDR2 is SYGVKD. Trimming removed 6 bases at V and 7 bases at J, with 15 bases between. This TCR derives from a man between 60 and 75 years old with acute or convalescent COVID-19. The rearrangement uses TRBV10-3 and TRBJ1-4; D possibly corresponds to TRBD1 (5 bases). The material sequenced was peripheral blood. CDR3 nucleotide sequence: TGTGCCATCAGACGGGACTCCTCGGCTGAAAAACTGTTTTTT. It is translated as CAIRRDSSAEKLFF.